These 14 T cell receptor beta chains share one sample of origin, sequenced in a study of shared clonotypes between healthy human individuals. The protocol was immunoSEQ multiplex PCR, while the TCRdb copy is restricted to in-frame clones and leaves out a portion. The table lists some 200,000 clones, 65% of them singletons, with around 10% in the top ten. Sequenced input: memory CD4+ T cells sorted from blood. The sample's subset: CD45RA-negative fraction. These receptors were obtained from a man aged 25-45 years in good health.

This chain joins TRBV18 and TRBJ2-3; D is tentatively TRBD1 or TRBD2 (7 bases each). This CDR3 is 16 amino acids long. The V end lost 8 bases, the J end lost 6 bases, and 24 bases lay between the germline ends. CDR1 is KGHSH and CDR2 is LQKENI in the germline V gene. The CDR3 DNA is TGTGCCAGCAGCCGAGAGACAGGGACTAATTTGGATACGCAGTATTTT. This encodes CASSRETGTNLDTQYF. The complete variable domain, with remaining parts taken from reference TRBV18 and TRBJ2-3, reads NAGVMQNPRHLVRRRGQEARLRCSPMKGHSHVYWYRQLPEEGLKFMVYLQKENIIDESGMPKERFSAEFPKEGPSILRIQQVVRGDSAAYFCASSRETGTNLDTQYFGPGTRLTVL.

In this sample, this clone turned up a few times. The V call is TRBV5-1, the J call TRBJ1-4; 10 positions agree with TRBD1. Per germline, CDR1 SGHRS and CDR2 YFSETQ. The junction had 8 bases not matched to a gene; V was cut back by 4 bases and J by 8 bases. This CDR3 has 15 amino acids. CDR3 DNA: TGCGCCAGCAGCACGCGACAGGGGGCGGGGGAAAAACTGTTTTTT. Amino acid sequence: CASSTRQGAGEKLFF.

This clone was seen a few times. The chain combines TRBV28 with TRBJ1-4; no firm D call. The CDR3 has 15 amino acids. V lost 3 bases and J lost 0, with 8 bases in between. Germline lookup yields CDR1 MDHEN and CDR2 SYDVKM. CDR3 residues: CASSLRTSTNEKLFF. CDR3 coding DNA: TGTGCCAGCAGTTTGAGGACCTCAACTAATGAAAAACTGTTTTTT.

The chain joins TRBV5-6 to TRBJ2-7, with no clear D. The V end lost 2 bases, the J end lost 3 bases, and 3 bases lay between the germline ends. CDR1 and CDR2 from the germline V gene are SGHDT and YYEEEE. The CDR3 loop spans 11 amino acids. The CDR3 loop reads CASSFNYEQYF. DNA for the CDR3: TGTGCCAGCAGCTTTAACTACGAGCAGTACTTC.

This clone was seen a single time. The chain recombines TRBV6-1 with TRBJ2-1; no definite D call. The V gene lost 0 bases and the J gene lost 5 bases, with 5 bases spanning the gap. Germline assignment: CDR1 MNHNS and CDR2 SASEGT. The CDR3 is 13 amino acids. The CDR3 DNA reads as TGTGCCAGCAGTGAAGCGCCTCACAATGAGCAGTTCTTC. Translated, it gives CASSEAPHNEQFF.

This chain joins TRBV6-5 and TRBJ2-1, with a weak D call TRBD2 (6 bases). V lost 7 bases and J lost 4, with 14 bases in between. Germline V gene lookup returns CDR1 MNHEY and CDR2 SVGAGI. The CDR3 loop spans 14 amino acids. CDR3 region: CASNGGGWYNEQFF. The CDR3, as DNA: TGTGCCAGCAATGGGGGAGGTTGGTACAATGAGCAGTTCTTC.

The V gene is TRBV11-3, the J gene TRBJ2-3; 7 nucleotides align to TRBD2. The V gene end was trimmed by 0 bases and the J gene end by 6 bases; junction bases not matched to a gene: 6. The CDR3 extends over 15 amino acids. CDR1 is SGHNT, CDR2 YENEEA, per germline. For the CDR3, the DNA is TGTGCCAGCAGCTTAGACTGGAGCGGGATGGATACGCAGTATTTT. Protein: CASSLDWSGMDTQYF.

The chain joins TRBV9 to TRBJ2-1; no definite D call. The V end lost 1 base, the J end lost 8 bases, and 10 bases lay between the germline ends. The CDR3 length is 13 residues. Germline CDR1 and CDR2: SGDLS and YYNGEE. CDR3 DNA sequence: TGTGCCAGCAGCGTAAATATAGCCGATGAGCAGTTCTTC. It codes for CASSVNIADEQFF.

The rearrangement uses TRBV29-1 and TRBJ1-1; D possibly corresponds to TRBD1 (6 bases). Trimming stripped 7 bases from V and 10 bases from J, with 22 bases between. CDR1 SQVTM and CDR2 ANQGSEA come from the germline V gene. CDR3 length: 13 residues. DNA for the CDR3: TGCAGCGGGGGGCAGTTAGTAGGGCCTGCAGCTTTCTTT. Its protein is CSGGQLVGPAAFF.

This clone was counted between two and nine times. The chain employs TRBV18 and TRBJ1-5; D call uncertain. CDR1 KGHSH and CDR2 LQKENI come from the germline V gene. This CDR3 is built from 13 residues. Between the trimmed V and J ends, which lost 6 bases and 4 bases, there was a span of 10 bases. CDR3 bases: TGTGCCAGCTCCGGAGATCGGAATCAGCCCCAGCATTTT. As protein: CASSGDRNQPQHF.

The gene calls are TRBV11-3 and TRBJ2-1, with D possibly matching TRBD2 (6 bases). V lost 4 bases, J lost 14 bases, and 15 bases lay in between. Looked up from germline, CDR1 is SGHNT and CDR2 is YENEEA. The CDR3 has 12 amino acids. The CDR3 DNA reads TGTGCCAGCAGCTGGCCCGGGGGACCTAAGTTCTTC. It encodes CASSWPGGPKFF.

V is TRBV6-1 and J is TRBJ2-7; D is undetermined. Germline-derived CDR1 and CDR2 are MNHNS and SASEGT. Trimming left V 2 bases short and J 6 bases short, with 11 bases between. The CDR3 length is 13 residues. The CDR3 DNA reads TGTGCCAGCAGTGAATCGGCGCTATCCGAGCAGTACTTC. Encoded protein: CASSESALSEQYF.

This sequence joins TRBV27 and TRBJ2-2; D might be TRBD1 (5 bases). The germline V and J ends were trimmed by 4 bases and 0 bases, with 9 bases remaining between them. Germline lookup yields CDR1 MNHEY and CDR2 SMNVEV (reference sequence). This CDR3 is built from 15 residues. The DNA for the CDR3 is TGTGCCAGCAGTTCGGGCAGGGCGAACACCGGGGAGCTGTTTTTT. Amino acid sequence: CASSSGRANTGELFF.

As for this clone: A junction boundary mismatches the germline segment, possibly from a read error. J is TRBJ2-1 and V is TRBV7-7, with D perhaps TRBD2 (5 bases). The length of the CDR3 is 15 residues. The V gene's germline CDR1 is SSHAT and CDR2 FNYEAQ (reference sequence). CDR3 loop: CASSPVIATYNEQFF. The CDR3 DNA reads as TGTGCTAGCAGCCCGGTAATAGCGACCTACAATGAGCAGTTCTTC.